This TCR beta chain is drawn from a study of shared clonotypes between healthy human individuals. As for the study in general: The study drew on two women and three men aged 18 to 49 as donors.

The study's findings and limits: The study found about 5% of naive CD4 clonotypes shared across a handful of donors.

In the source study's methods: Junction-only sequences without quality scores were provided by ImmunoSEQ, so filtering was different. TCRdb's table, derived via immunoSEQ multiplex PCR, lists solely in-frame clones and lacks some. V and J calls plus clone size are reproduced from that table; the DNA served to infer D and trimming. This table holds about 2 million clones, about 95% found once. About this clone itself: Its antigen is currently unknown.

Terminally differentiated effector memory CD45RA+ cells were left out of the naive CD8 fraction, which was CD45RO-negative and positively selected for CCR7. V lost 2 bases to trimming and J lost 2 bases, with 10 bases between them. CDR3 length: 14 residues. CDR1 is PRHDT, CDR2 FYEKMQ, per germline (reference sequence). This chain joins TRBV13 and TRBJ2-7; either TRBD1 or TRBD2 may fit D (5 bases each). Sequences were obtained from naive CD8+ T cells sorted from blood. The source of this sequence is a man aged 18 to 35 in good health. The CDR3 sequence: CASSLWDGTYEQYF. The CDR3 DNA is TGTGCCAGCAGCTTATGGGACGGAACCTACGAGCAGTACTTC.